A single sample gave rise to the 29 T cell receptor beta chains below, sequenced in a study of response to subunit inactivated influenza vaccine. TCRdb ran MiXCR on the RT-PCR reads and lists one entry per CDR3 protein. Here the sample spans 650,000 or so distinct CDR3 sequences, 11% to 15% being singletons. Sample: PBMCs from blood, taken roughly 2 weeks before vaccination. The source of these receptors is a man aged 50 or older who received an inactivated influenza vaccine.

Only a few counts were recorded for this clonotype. This CDR3 reads CSASDTAKNIQYF. CDR3 nucleotide sequence: TGCAGTGCTTCAGACACCGCCAAAAACATTCAGTACTTC. This sequence joins TRBV20-1 and TRBJ2-4; no firm D call. V lost 5 bases, J lost 1 base, and 9 bases lay in between. There are 13 residues in the CDR3. The V gene's germline CDR1 is DFQATT and CDR2 SNEGSKA (reference sequence).

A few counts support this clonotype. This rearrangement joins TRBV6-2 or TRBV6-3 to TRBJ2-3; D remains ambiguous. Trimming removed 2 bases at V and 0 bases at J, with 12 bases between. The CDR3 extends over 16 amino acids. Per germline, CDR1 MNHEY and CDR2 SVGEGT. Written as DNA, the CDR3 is TGTGCCAGCAGTTACCACGCGTTTTCTAGCACAGATACGCAGTATTTT. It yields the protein CASSYHAFSSTDTQYF.

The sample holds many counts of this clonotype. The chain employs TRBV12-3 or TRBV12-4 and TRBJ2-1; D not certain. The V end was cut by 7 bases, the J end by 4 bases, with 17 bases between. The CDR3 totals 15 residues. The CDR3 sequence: CASNPSGRIYNEQFF. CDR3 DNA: TGTGCCAGCAACCCTTCCGGACGGATTTACAATGAGCAGTTCTTC.

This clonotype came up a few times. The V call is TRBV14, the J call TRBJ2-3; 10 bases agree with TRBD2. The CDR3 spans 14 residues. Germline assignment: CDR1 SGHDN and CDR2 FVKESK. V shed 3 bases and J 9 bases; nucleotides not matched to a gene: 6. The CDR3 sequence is CASSQELAGRTQYF. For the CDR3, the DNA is TGTGCCAGCAGCCAGGAACTAGCGGGGCGGACGCAGTATTTT. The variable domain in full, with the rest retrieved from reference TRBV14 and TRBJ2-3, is EAGVTQFPSHSVIEKGQTVTLRCDPISGHDNLYWYRRVMGKEIKFLLHFVKESKQDESGMPNNRFLAERTGGTYSTLKVQPAELEDSGVYFCASSQELAGRTQYFGPGTRLTVL.

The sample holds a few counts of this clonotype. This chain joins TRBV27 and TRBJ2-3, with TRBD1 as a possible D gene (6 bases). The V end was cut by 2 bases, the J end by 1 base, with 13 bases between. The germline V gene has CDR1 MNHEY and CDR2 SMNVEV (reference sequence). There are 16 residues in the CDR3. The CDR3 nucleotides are TGTGCCAGCAGTTTAAGAAACAGGGTAGGCACAGATACGCAGTATTTT. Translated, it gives CASSLRNRVGTDTQYF.

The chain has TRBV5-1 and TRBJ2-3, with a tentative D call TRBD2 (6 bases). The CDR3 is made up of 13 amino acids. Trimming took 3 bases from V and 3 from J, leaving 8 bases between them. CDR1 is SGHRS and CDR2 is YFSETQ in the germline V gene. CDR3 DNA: TGCGCCAGCAGCTGGGCGGGGACAGATACGCAGTATTTT. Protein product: CASSWAGTDTQYF.

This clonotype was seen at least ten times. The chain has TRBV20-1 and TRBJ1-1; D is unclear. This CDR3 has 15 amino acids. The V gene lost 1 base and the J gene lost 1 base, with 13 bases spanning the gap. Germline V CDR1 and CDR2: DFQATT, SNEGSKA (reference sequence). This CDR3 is CSARVRALSNTEAFF. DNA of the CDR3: TGCAGTGCTAGAGTAAGGGCACTATCGAACACTGAAGCTTTCTTT.

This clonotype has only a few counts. CDR3 loop: CSARRTSGVSSYNEQFF. The CDR3 coding sequence is TGCAGTGCTAGACGGACTAGCGGGGTAAGCTCCTACAATGAGCAGTTCTTC. V is TRBV20-1 and J is TRBJ2-1; the match to TRBD2 covers 12 bases. CDR3 length: 17 residues. Trimming at V came to 2 bases and at J to 0 bases, leaving 5 bases not matched to a gene. Germline V gives CDR1 DFQATT, CDR2 SNEGSKA (reference sequence).

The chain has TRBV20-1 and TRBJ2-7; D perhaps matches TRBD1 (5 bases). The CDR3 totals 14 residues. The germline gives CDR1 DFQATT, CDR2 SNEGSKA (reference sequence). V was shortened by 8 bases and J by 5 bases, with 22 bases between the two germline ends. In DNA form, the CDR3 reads TGCAGTTCGCGATGGGGCAGGGATTTCCACGAGCAGTACTTC. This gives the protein CSSRWGRDFHEQYF.

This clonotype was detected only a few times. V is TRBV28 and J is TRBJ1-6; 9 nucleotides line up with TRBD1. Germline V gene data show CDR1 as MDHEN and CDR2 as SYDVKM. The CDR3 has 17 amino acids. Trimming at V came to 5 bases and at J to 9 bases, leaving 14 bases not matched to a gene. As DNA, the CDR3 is TGTGCCAGCAGTCCGGGACAGGGCGGGGACACAAGTTCACCCCTCCACTTT. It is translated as CASSPGQGGDTSSPLHF.

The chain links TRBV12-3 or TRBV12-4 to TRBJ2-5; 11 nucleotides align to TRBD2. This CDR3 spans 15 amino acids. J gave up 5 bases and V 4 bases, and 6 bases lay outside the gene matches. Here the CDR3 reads CASSSLAGGAETQYF. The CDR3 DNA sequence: TGTGCCAGCAGTTCCTTAGCGGGGGGGGCTGAGACCCAGTACTTC.

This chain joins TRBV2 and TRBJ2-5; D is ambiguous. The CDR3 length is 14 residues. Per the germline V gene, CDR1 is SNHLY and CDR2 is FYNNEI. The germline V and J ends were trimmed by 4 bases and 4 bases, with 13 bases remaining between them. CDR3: CASSVARSGETQYF. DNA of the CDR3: TGTGCCAGCAGTGTTGCACGGTCCGGAGAGACCCAGTACTTC.

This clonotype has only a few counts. The CDR3 DNA reads TGCAGCGTAGCTATTGGGACAGCTAGCAATCAGCCCCAGCATTTT. This codes for CSVAIGTASNQPQHF. The chain combines TRBV29-1 with TRBJ1-5; 7 bases are shared with TRBD1. Looked up from germline, CDR1 is SQVTM and CDR2 is ANQGSEA. The CDR3 spans 15 residues. After removal of 6 bases from V and 0 bases from J, the junction contained 8 bases not matched to a gene. The full variable domain, in which reference TRBV29-1 and TRBJ1-5 provide the parts outside the CDR3, is SAVISQKPSRDICQRGTSLTIQCQVDSQVTMMFWYRQQPGQSLTLIATANQGSEATYESGFVIDKFPISRPNLTFSTLTVSNMSPEDSSIYLCSVAIGTASNQPQHFGDGTRLSIL.

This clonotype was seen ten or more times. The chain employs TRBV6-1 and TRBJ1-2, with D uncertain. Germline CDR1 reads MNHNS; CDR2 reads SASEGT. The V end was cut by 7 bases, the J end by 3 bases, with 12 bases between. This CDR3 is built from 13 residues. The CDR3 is CASTRAGYYGYTF. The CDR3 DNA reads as TGTGCCAGCACTAGAGCGGGGTACTATGGCTACACCTTC.

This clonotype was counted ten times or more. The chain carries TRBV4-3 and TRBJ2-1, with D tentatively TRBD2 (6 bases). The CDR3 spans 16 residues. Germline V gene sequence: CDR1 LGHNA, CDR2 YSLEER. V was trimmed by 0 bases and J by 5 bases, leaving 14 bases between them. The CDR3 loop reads CASSQDSWTTNNEQFF. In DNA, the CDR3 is TGCGCCAGCAGCCAAGATAGTTGGACTACGAACAATGAGCAGTTCTTC.

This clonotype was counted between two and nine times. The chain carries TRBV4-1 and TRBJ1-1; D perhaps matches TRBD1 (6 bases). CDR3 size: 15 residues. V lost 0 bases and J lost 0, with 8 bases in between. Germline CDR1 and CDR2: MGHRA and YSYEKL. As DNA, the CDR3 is TGCGCCAGCAGCCAAGACAGGGACATGAACACTGAAGCTTTCTTT. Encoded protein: CASSQDRDMNTEAFF.

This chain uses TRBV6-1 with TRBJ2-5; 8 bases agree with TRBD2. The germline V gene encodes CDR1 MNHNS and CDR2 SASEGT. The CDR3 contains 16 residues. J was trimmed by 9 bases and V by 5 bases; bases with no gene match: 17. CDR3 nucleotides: TGTGCCAGCAGTCCCCGCGGGCAGAGGACCGGGGGGGCCCAGTACTTC. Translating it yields CASSPRGQRTGGAQYF.

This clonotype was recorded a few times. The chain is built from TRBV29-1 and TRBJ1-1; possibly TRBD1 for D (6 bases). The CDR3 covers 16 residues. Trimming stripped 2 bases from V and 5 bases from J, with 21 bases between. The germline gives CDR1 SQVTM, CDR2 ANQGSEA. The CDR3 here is CSVELGTTGFGTEAFF. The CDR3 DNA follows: TGCAGCGTTGAATTGGGAACCACAGGGTTCGGTACTGAAGCTTTCTTT.

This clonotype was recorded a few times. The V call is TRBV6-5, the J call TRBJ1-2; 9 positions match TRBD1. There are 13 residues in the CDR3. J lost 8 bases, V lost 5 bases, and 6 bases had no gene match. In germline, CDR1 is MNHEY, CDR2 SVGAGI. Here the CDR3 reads CASSHGTGRGYTF. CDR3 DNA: TGTGCCAGCAGTCACGGGACAGGGAGAGGCTACACCTTC.

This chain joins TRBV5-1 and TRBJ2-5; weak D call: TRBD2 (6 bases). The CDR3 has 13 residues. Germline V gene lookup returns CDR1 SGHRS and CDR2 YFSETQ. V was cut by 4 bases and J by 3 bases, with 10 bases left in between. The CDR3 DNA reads TGCGCCAGCAGCCGGGACTTTGAAGAGACCCAGTACTTC. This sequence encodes CASSRDFEETQYF.

The CDR3 sequence is CSARVRPVREQYF. The CDR3 DNA reads TGCAGTGCTAGGGTCAGGCCTGTTCGCGAGCAGTACTTC. The chain has TRBV20-1 and TRBJ2-7, with D unresolved. The V and J ends lost 3 bases and 6 bases respectively, with 15 bases between them. The CDR3 contains 13 residues. CDR1 and CDR2 from the germline V gene are DFQATT and SNEGSKA (reference sequence).

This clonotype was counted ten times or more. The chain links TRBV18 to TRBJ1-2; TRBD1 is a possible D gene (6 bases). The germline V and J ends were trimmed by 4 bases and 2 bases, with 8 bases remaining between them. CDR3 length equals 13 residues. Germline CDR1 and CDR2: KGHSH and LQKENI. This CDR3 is CASSRGRNYGYTF. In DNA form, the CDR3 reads TGTGCCAGCTCACGGGGGCGAAACTATGGCTACACCTTC.

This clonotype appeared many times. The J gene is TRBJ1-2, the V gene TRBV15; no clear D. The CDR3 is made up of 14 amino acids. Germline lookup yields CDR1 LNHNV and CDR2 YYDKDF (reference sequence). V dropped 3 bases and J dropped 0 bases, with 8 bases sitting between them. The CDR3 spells CATSRGFSNYGYTF. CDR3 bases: TGTGCCACCAGCAGGGGTTTCTCTAACTATGGCTACACCTTC.

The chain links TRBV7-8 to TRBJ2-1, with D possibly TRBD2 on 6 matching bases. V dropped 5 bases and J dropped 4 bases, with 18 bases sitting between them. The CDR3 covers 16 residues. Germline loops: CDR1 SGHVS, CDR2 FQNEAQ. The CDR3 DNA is TGTGCCAGCAGCCCGGTCCGGGACTGGGGGTACAATGAGCAGTTCTTC. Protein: CASSPVRDWGYNEQFF.

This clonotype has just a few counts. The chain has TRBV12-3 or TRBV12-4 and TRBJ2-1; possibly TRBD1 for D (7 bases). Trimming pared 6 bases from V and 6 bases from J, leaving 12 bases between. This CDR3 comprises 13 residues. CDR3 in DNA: TGTGCCAGCAGCGGGCAGGGGGGCAATGAGCAGTTCTTC. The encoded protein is CASSGQGGNEQFF.

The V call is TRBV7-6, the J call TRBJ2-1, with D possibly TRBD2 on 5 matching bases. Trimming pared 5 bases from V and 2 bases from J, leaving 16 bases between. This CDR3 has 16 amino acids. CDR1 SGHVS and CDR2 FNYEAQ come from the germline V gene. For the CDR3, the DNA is TGTGCCAGCAGCCCCGCGTTGGTGACTACCTACAATGAGCAGTTCTTC. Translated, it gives CASSPALVTTYNEQFF.

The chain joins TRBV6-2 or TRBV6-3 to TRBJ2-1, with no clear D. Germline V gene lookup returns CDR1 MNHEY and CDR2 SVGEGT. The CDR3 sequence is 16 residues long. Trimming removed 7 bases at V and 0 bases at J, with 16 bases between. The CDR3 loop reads CASTKSRVNSYNEQFF. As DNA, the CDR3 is TGTGCCAGCACCAAAAGTCGGGTGAACTCCTACAATGAGCAGTTCTTC.

The CDR3 bases are TGTGCCAGCAGTTTTGTAGCCTCTAAGACCCAGTACTTC. This encodes CASSFVASKTQYF. This sequence joins TRBV12-3 or TRBV12-4 and TRBJ2-5; D gene unclear. Trimming removed 3 bases from V and 6 bases from J, with 11 bases in between. There are 13 residues in the CDR3.

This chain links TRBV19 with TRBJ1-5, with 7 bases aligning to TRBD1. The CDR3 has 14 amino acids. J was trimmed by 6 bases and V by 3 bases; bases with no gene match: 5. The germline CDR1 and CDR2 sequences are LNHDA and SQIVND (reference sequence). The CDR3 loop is CASSIPGGTQPQHF. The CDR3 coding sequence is TGTGCCAGTAGTATCCCAGGGGGTACTCAGCCCCAGCATTTT.